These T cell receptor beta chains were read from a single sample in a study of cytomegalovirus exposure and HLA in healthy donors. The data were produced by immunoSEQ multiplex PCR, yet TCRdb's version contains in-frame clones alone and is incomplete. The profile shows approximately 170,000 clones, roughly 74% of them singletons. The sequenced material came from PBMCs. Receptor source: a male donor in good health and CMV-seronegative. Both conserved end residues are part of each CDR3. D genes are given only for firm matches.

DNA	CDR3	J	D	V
TGCGCCAGCAGCCGGGCGGGGGCCGGGGAGCTGTTTTTT	CASSRAGAGELFF	TRBJ2-2	TRBD2	TRBV5-1
TGTGCCAGCAGCTTAGGCACAGGGCAAGAGACCCAGTACTTC	CASSLGTGQETQYF	TRBJ2-5	NA	TRBV13
TGTGCCAGCAGTGAAGCACGGCCAGGGTGGTCACCCCTCCACTTT	CASSEARPGWSPLHF	TRBJ1-6	NA	TRBV6-1
TGTGCCAGCAGCCCCGGGGGGGCCCAAGAGACCCAGTACTTC	CASSPGGAQETQYF	TRBJ2-5	TRBD2	TRBV7-6
TGTGCCAGCAGTTTAAAAGGGGACAGCCCTAACAATGAGCAGTTCTTC	CASSLKGDSPNNEQFF	TRBJ2-1	TRBD1	TRBV6-6
TGTGCCAGCAGTTCCCGAGCGGGGCTCACAGATACGCAGTATTTT	CASSSRAGLTDTQYF	TRBJ2-3	TRBD2	TRBV7-2
TGTGCCAGCAGCTTAAGTCCCGCCAGGCGATACGAGCAGTACTTC	CASSLSPARRYEQYF	TRBJ2-7	NA	TRBV7-3
TGTGCCTGGAGTGTCGGAGGGACCCTTTCCTACGAGCAGTACTTC	CAWSVGGTLSYEQYF	TRBJ2-7	NA	TRBV30
TGTGCTAGTGGTTTACGGACAGGGGGCACAGATACGCAGTATTTT	CASGLRTGGTDTQYF	TRBJ2-3	TRBD1	TRBV12-5
TGTGCCAGCAGCACCGGACAGGGAGATACGCAGTATTTT	CASSTGQGDTQYF	TRBJ2-3	TRBD1	TRBV9